Included here is one T cell receptor beta chain sequence, with context. The antigen is not known. The data were obtained in a study of beta chain features in type 1 diabetes. Heparinised blood was drawn once per donor, averaging roughly 110 mL. Without exception, sorted populations had purity beyond 95%. Of the isolated RNA, all was reverse transcribed, and so the sequenced material was expressed TCRB transcripts. Repertoires were generated with immunoSEQ multiplex PCR, while TCRdb's copy carries only in-frame clones and drops some. This table has more than 200,000 clones, 16% appearing once. Study observations and caveats: Within each of all four CD4+ subsets, Type 1 diabetes patients had TCRB CDR3s that were moderately but significantly shorter.

Trimming stripped 2 bases from V and 3 bases from J, with 14 bases between. Germline V gives CDR1 SGHTA, CDR2 FQGNSA. CDR3 length: 15 residues. This clonotype was sampled from a man younger than 40 with type 1 diabetes. The sequencing input was naive CD4+ T cells from blood. The chain has TRBV7-2 and TRBJ2-7, with D unclear. The CDR3 DNA reads as TGTGCCAGCAGCTTAAAAACGGGCCCCGGCTACGAGCAGTACTTC. It yields the protein CASSLKTGPGYEQYF.